This entry describes one T cell receptor (beta chain). Its matching antigen is unknown. Generated by immunoSEQ multiplex PCR, the TCRdb table keeps only in-frame clones and is missing some. Of 90,000 to 120,000 clones listed, roughly 87% were seen once; the top ten hold 4.8%. Whether given at about 4 or about 12 weeks, second doses were pooled. This sample stems from a study of T cell responses to AZD1222 COVID-19 vaccine. Germline V lookup: CDR1 KGHSH, CDR2 LQKENI. CDR3 length: 15 residues. The J segment lost 5 bases and the V segment lost 3 bases, leaving 8 bases of the junction unmatched. Findings of the study overall: Repertoire sampling was restricted to post-peak T cell response timepoints. Baseline serology detected seropositivity in only a handful of AZD1222 recipients.

V usage is TRBV18 and J usage is TRBJ2-3; TRBD1 matches 7 bases. Sequenced material: peripheral blood, taken 28 days after the second AZD1222 dose. The sequence was collected from an adult who received the AZD1222 COVID-19 vaccine. CDR3 loop: CASSPGDSTGDTQYF. The DNA for the CDR3 is TGTGCCAGCTCACCGGGGGACAGCACTGGAGATACGCAGTATTTT.